This entry describes one TCR beta chain. In the source study's methods: Cell counts per sample came from amplifying reference gene primers. Here immunoSEQ multiplex PCR was the method, and the copy in TCRdb shows in-frame clones only, minus some. For V, J and clone size, that table is used; D and trimming come from the DNA. The table has around 200,000 clones, about 86% seen once. The entry originates in a study of blood T cell repertoires in COVID-19. Study-wide context: Italy, Spain and the United States were the sources of the convalescent and acute COVID-19 samples. Nucleic acid was either cDNA or gDNA, and it came from T cells, B-cell-depleted T cells, or PBMCs.

V shed 5 bases and J 5 bases; nucleotides not matched to a gene: 12. Germline V gene sequence: CDR1 MNHEY, CDR2 SMNVEV (reference sequence). This CDR3 region has 17 residues. The sample consisted of peripheral blood. This chain connects TRBV27 to TRBJ2-5, with TRBD2 matching 12 bases. The receptor comes from a man aged 35 to 55 with active or convalescent COVID-19. This chain's CDR3 is CASSPLRLAGELETQYF. DNA of the CDR3: TGTGCCAGCAGTCCCCTGAGACTAGCGGGAGAGCTTGAGACCCAGTACTTC.